What follows are 17 T cell receptor beta chains derived from one specimen sequenced in a study of neurological immune-mediated disorders. TCRdb recomputed calls from the 5' RACE reads with MiXCR, one row per CDR3 protein. The sample holds 35,000 to 40,000 distinct CDR3 sequences, roughly 7.3% seen once. Sequencing used PBMCs. These receptors all stem from a woman in her forties in good health.

This clonotype showed up many times. The V and J genes are TRBV6-5 and TRBJ2-1; 8 bases line up with TRBD2. The germline gives CDR1 MNHEY, CDR2 SVGAGI. The CDR3 has 14 residues. V shed 0 bases and J 15 bases; nucleotides not matched to a gene: 10. The CDR3, as DNA: TGTGCCAGCAGTTACTCCCCCACTAGCGGTTATCTGTTCTTC. Translating gives CASSYSPTSGYLFF.

This clonotype has at least ten counts. The J gene is TRBJ2-3, the V gene TRBV5-5; D not certain. This CDR3 is built from 13 residues. Germline V gene sequence: CDR1 SGHKS, CDR2 YYEKEE (reference sequence). V was shortened by 3 bases and J by 2 bases, with 7 bases between the two germline ends. DNA of the CDR3: TGTGCCAGCAGCTGGACGGCCACAGATACGCAGTATTTT. Encoded protein: CASSWTATDTQYF.

At least ten counts were recorded for this clonotype. The rearrangement links TRBV12-3 or TRBV12-4 to TRBJ1-5, with 9 bases that match TRBD1. V was pared by 4 bases and J by 6 bases, with 4 bases of the junction left unmatched. CDR3 size: 14 residues. The CDR3 region is CASSWDRETQPQHF. The DNA for the CDR3 is TGTGCCAGCAGTTGGGACAGGGAAACTCAGCCCCAGCATTTT.

This clonotype was counted many times. The chain carries TRBV6-5 and TRBJ1-4; D ambiguous. Germline values: CDR1 MNHEY, CDR2 SVGAGI. CDR3 length: 15 amino acids. Trimming took 6 bases from V and 2 from J, leaving 13 bases between them. The CDR3 DNA follows: TGTGCCAGCAGAGCCTTAGGTTCGACTAATGAAAAACTGTTTTTT. It is translated as CASRALGSTNEKLFF.

This clonotype was detected many times. The chain combines TRBV5-5 with TRBJ1-4; 7 nucleotides line up with TRBD1. V shed 4 bases, J shed 0 bases, and the junction held 6 bases outside the gene matches. The germline V gene encodes CDR1 SGHKS and CDR2 YYEKEE (reference sequence). The CDR3 has 16 amino acids. CDR3: CASSKQGYATNEKLFF. CDR3 bases: TGTGCCAGCAGCAAACAGGGGTACGCAACTAATGAAAAACTGTTTTTT.

This clonotype has at least ten counts. This chain joins TRBV4-3 and TRBJ2-1; D call uncertain. The CDR3 is 12 amino acids. Trimming left V 0 bases short and J 8 bases short, with 5 bases between. Germline loops: CDR1 LGHNA, CDR2 YSLEER. CDR3 sequence (DNA): TGCGCCAGCAGCCAAGATTATTATGAGCAGTTCTTC. This sequence encodes CASSQDYYEQFF.

This clonotype was counted many times. The chain recombines TRBV6-2 or TRBV6-3 with TRBJ2-1, with D possibly matching TRBD1 (5 bases). Trimming stripped 2 bases from V and 10 bases from J, with 18 bases between. The CDR3 is made up of 15 amino acids. Germline V gives CDR1 MNHEY, CDR2 SVGEGT. The CDR3 here is CASSYEDGQGWEQFF. For the CDR3, the DNA is TGTGCCAGCAGTTACGAGGACGGACAAGGGTGGGAGCAGTTCTTC.

The table lists this clonotype with many counts. The rearrangement links TRBV5-1 to TRBJ2-4; 8 bases match TRBD1. Germline values: CDR1 SGHRS, CDR2 YFSETQ. Trimming at V came to 6 bases and at J to 8 bases, leaving 22 bases not matched to a gene. The CDR3 extends over 18 amino acids. The CDR3 nucleotides are TGCGCCAGCACAGATGACGGGCAGGGGGCGCCCGGGGTGGACATTCAGTACTTC. Translated: CASTDDGQGAPGVDIQYF. The full variable domain, its missing parts supplied by reference TRBV5-1 and TRBJ2-4, is KAGVTQTPRYLIKTRGQQVTLSCSPISGHRSVSWYQQTPGQGLQFLFEYFSETQRNKGNFPGRFSGRQFSNSRSEMNVSTLELGDSALYLCASTDDGQGAPGVDIQYFGAGTRLSVL.

This clonotype was detected many times. The chain links TRBV4-2 to TRBJ2-1; TRBD2 agrees at 10 bases. Germline V gives CDR1 LGHNA, CDR2 YNFKEQ. The CDR3 runs 17 residues. Trimming cost V 0 bases and J 5 bases; bases outside gene matches: 7. The CDR3 reads CASSQDRATSGHNEQFF. The CDR3 coding sequence is TGTGCCAGCAGCCAAGATAGGGCGACTAGCGGGCACAATGAGCAGTTCTTC.

Many counts were recorded for this clonotype. The chain is built from TRBV2 and TRBJ1-2, with D unclear. Germline CDR1 reads SNHLY; CDR2 reads FYNNEI. V was cut by 1 base and J by 3 bases, with 6 bases left in between. The CDR3 has 13 residues. CDR3 region: CASSEGHYYGYTF. CDR3 DNA: TGTGCCAGCAGTGAAGGGCATTACTATGGCTACACCTTC.

Many counts were recorded for this clonotype. The gene calls are TRBV20-1 and TRBJ2-2, with TRBD2 matching over 7 bases. The germline CDR1 and CDR2 sequences are DFQATT and SNEGSKA (reference sequence). V was clipped by 5 bases and J by 4 bases; unmatched bases: 7. The CDR3 loop spans 14 amino acids. The CDR3 DNA reads as TGCAGTGCTGCTCGGGAGGTCGGCACCGGGGAGCTGTTTTTT. Amino acids: CSAAREVGTGELFF.

In its sample, this clonotype was seen many times. The chain is built from TRBV20-1 and TRBJ2-3; 9 nucleotides align to TRBD2. The CDR3 runs 15 residues. Germline V gene lookup returns CDR1 DFQATT and CDR2 SNEGSKA (reference sequence). V lost 0 bases and J lost 4; bases outside the gene matches: 5. The CDR3 bases are TGCAGTGCTAGAGACGGCGGGAGGGCTGCAGATACGCAGTATTTT. Translated: CSARDGGRAADTQYF.

This clonotype was counted ten times or more. The chain carries TRBV12-3 or TRBV12-4 and TRBJ2-3; D perhaps matches TRBD1 (6 bases). This CDR3 has 18 residues. Between the trimmed V and J ends, which lost 6 bases and 1 base, there was a span of 23 bases. The CDR3 bases are TGTGCCAGCAGGGCTAGCCTAGGGACACGGGACCGCACAGATACGCAGTATTTT. Amino acids: CASRASLGTRDRTDTQYF.

In its sample, this clonotype was seen many times. The chain links TRBV12-3 or TRBV12-4 to TRBJ1-2; weak D call: TRBD1 (6 bases). Trimming removed 1 base at V and 6 bases at J, with 12 bases between. The length of the CDR3 is 14 residues. The CDR3 region has the DNA TGTGCCAGCAGTTTAGGCAAGGGACAAGATGGCTACACCTTC. This encodes CASSLGKGQDGYTF.

In this sample, this clonotype turned up many times. CDR3 amino acids: CASSFGYEQYF. CDR3 in DNA: TGTGCCAGCAGTTTCGGGTACGAGCAGTACTTC. V gene TRBV28 combines with J gene TRBJ2-7; D is uncertain. This CDR3 contains 11 residues. Germline CDR1 MDHEN, CDR2 SYDVKM. The V gene lost 3 bases and the J gene lost 4 bases, with 4 bases spanning the gap.

The sample holds many counts of this clonotype. The chain has TRBV4-1 and TRBJ2-1, with 7 bases identical to TRBD1. The CDR3 sequence is 13 residues long. Germline CDR1 reads MGHRA; CDR2 reads YSYEKL. Unmatched junction bases numbered 3, after V lost 6 bases and J lost 4 bases. The DNA of the CDR3 is TGCGCCAGCAGTCAGGGACAGTACAATGAGCAGTTCTTC. Its translation is CASSQGQYNEQFF.

The table lists this clonotype with many counts. J is TRBJ2-2 and V is TRBV7-8, with 11 positions matching TRBD2. There are 17 residues in the CDR3. Trimming removed 5 bases from V and 2 bases from J; junction bases left unmatched: 7. Germline values: CDR1 SGHVS, CDR2 FQNEAQ. The chain's CDR3 is CASSVGTSGFNTGELFF. In DNA form, the CDR3 reads TGTGCCAGCAGCGTCGGGACTAGCGGCTTCAACACCGGGGAGCTGTTTTTT.